A single sample is the source of the 10 T cell receptor beta chains below, sequenced in a study of blood T cell repertoires in COVID-19. Measured with immunoSEQ multiplex PCR; TCRdb has only the in-frame clones, and not every one. The sample has roughly 250,000 clones; roughly 84% are singletons. Sequenced sample: peripheral blood. Receptor source: a person aged 65-85 years with COVID-19, enrolled during active disease.

The chain couples TRBV29-1 to TRBJ1-1, with TRBD1 matching 7 bases. This CDR3 has 13 residues. The V and J ends lost 7 bases and 8 bases, in that order; junction bases with no gene match: 13. Germline assignment: CDR1 SQVTM and CDR2 ANQGSEA. CDR3 nucleotide sequence: TGCAGCGGGCAAGTGGACAGGCGGCTGGAAGCTTTCTTT. Protein product: CSGQVDRRLEAFF.

CDR3 loop: CASSVAGTGASGPQHF. For the CDR3, the DNA is TGTGCCAGTAGCGTTGCCGGGACAGGGGCGAGTGGGCCCCAGCATTTT. The chain employs TRBV19 and TRBJ1-5, with 10 bases matching TRBD1. Germline V lookup: CDR1 LNHDA, CDR2 SQIVND (reference sequence). The length of the CDR3 is 16 residues. Losses at the gene ends were 6 bases for V and 9 bases for J; bases not matched to a gene: 14.

The chain carries TRBV7-2 and TRBJ1-5; D uncertain. Deletions cut 4 bases from V and 3 bases from J, with 13 bases between. CDR3 length equals 15 residues. In germline, CDR1 is SGHTA, CDR2 FQGNSA. The CDR3 coding sequence is TGTGCCAGCAGCTCGAACATATTAGCCAATCAGCCCCAGCATTTT. Translated, it gives CASSSNILANQPQHF.

This clone has a single count. This chain joins TRBV6-2 or TRBV6-3 and TRBJ2-1, with TRBD2 identical over 10 bases. The trim removed 0 bases at V and 8 bases at J, leaving 7 bases unmatched. The length of the CDR3 is 16 residues. CDR1 is MNHEY, CDR2 SVGEGT, per germline. CDR3 sequence (DNA): TGTGCCAGCAGTTACTCGAGGGCTAGCGGGAGATATGAGCAGTTCTTC. Its translation is CASSYSRASGRYEQFF.

This rearrangement joins TRBV6-5 to TRBJ1-2, with 8 bases lining up with TRBD1. With 7 bases clipped from V and 0 bases from J, the junction kept 7 bases outside the gene matches. This CDR3 is built from 15 residues. Per the germline V gene, CDR1 is MNHEY and CDR2 is SVGAGI. The CDR3, as DNA: TGTGCCAGCACCAACAGGGGGGCTGCTAACTATGGCTACACCTTC. This codes for CASTNRGAANYGYTF.

The chain employs TRBV4-1 and TRBJ1-1; weak D call: TRBD1 (6 bases). Trimming took 8 bases from V and 1 from J, leaving 23 bases between them. CDR3 length: 17 amino acids. Germline CDR1 is MGHRA and CDR2 is YSYEKL. CDR3 loop: CASPGGAQEESNTEAFF. DNA for the CDR3: TGCGCCAGCCCCGGGGGGGCGCAAGAGGAGTCGAACACTGAAGCTTTCTTT.

The J gene is TRBJ1-1, the V gene TRBV9; no definite D call. Trimming left V 6 bases short and J 2 bases short, with 14 bases between. This CDR3 is 14 amino acids long. From germline, CDR1 is SGDLS and CDR2 YYNGEE. The CDR3 spells CASTPRGGNTEAFF. The DNA of the CDR3 is TGTGCCAGCACCCCGCGAGGCGGCAACACTGAAGCTTTCTTT.

This sequence joins TRBV7-9 and TRBJ2-1; TRBD2 agrees at 7 bases. Germline lookup yields CDR1 SEHNR and CDR2 FQNEAQ (reference sequence). This CDR3 has 13 residues. J was trimmed by 5 bases and V by 9 bases; bases with no gene match: 7. CDR3 DNA: TGTGCCAGTCTGTTGGGGACTAACAATGAGCAGTTCTTC. Protein sequence: CASLLGTNNEQFF. Looking up the rest from reference TRBV7-9 and TRBJ2-1 gives the full variable domain: DTGVSQNPRHKITKRGQNVTFRCDPISEHNRLYWYRQTLGQGPEFLTYFQNEAQLEKSRLLSDRFSAERPKGSFSTLEIQRTEQGDSAMYLCASLLGTNNEQFFGPGTRLTVL.

This clone was recorded once. The chain uses TRBV10-3 and TRBJ1-1; maybe TRBD1 (6 bases). CDR3 length equals 13 residues. V was clipped by 6 bases and J by 11 bases, with 19 bases between them. CDR1 is ENHRY and CDR2 is SYGVKD in the germline V gene. CDR3 residues: CAISLRGAGEAFF. The CDR3 region has the DNA TGTGCCATCAGCCTCAGGGGAGCCGGCGAGGCTTTCTTT.

The V gene is TRBV6-2 or TRBV6-3, the J gene TRBJ1-5; D may be TRBD1 (5 bases). Per the germline V gene, CDR1 is MNHEY and CDR2 is SVGEGT. Trimming shortened V by 5 bases and J by 5 bases, and 16 bases separated the two germline ends. The CDR3 totals 15 residues. DNA of the CDR3: TGTGCCAGCAGTCGCAGGGTTATTATGGATCAGCCCCAGCATTTT. Translating gives CASSRRVIMDQPQHF.